Sequencing of this T cell receptor (beta chain) was carried out in a study of cytomegalovirus exposure and HLA in healthy donors. Overall study: Sequencing of 150 million to 200 million T cells in an earlier analysis found around 110 million unique TCR beta sequences. Study-wide results and caveats: In an earlier analysis, productive rearrangement rates for most beta V segments clustered near 87% or 30%. Other equally common chains were less clonally expanded than HLA-associated TCR beta chains, a later analysis showed.

About this clone: The antigen is unknown.

This PCR relied on a set of 60 Vbeta primers and 13 Jbeta primers. Some clones are missing from TCRdb's copy, which holds only in-frame ones; the method was immunoSEQ multiplex PCR. This repertoire shows over 110,000 clones, 79% found once; its top ten account for approximately 2.8%. This TCR was recovered from a female donor in good health and CMV-seronegative. The sequenced sample consisted of PBMCs.

The CDR3 reads CASSPGGRETQYF. The CDR3 DNA reads TGTGCCAGCAGCCCGGGGGGTCGGGAGACCCAGTACTTC. The chain joins TRBV27 to TRBJ2-5; 7 bases map to TRBD2. Trimming cost V 6 bases and J 5 bases; bases outside gene matches: 6. Germline-derived CDR1 and CDR2 are MNHEY and SMNVEV (reference sequence). This CDR3 spans 13 amino acids.